This note documents a single T cell receptor (beta chain) sequence. No antigen is known for it. Germline and junction disagree at one end, which may indicate a read error. Unrecorded immune exposures were likely, despite nominal health at sampling. The PCR ran on 60 Vbeta and 13 Jbeta primers. Using immunoSEQ multiplex PCR, the repertoire was profiled, and TCRdb retains in-frame clones only, with some absent. The data hold tens of thousands of clones, with under 85% observed a single time. The data belong to a study of cytomegalovirus exposure and HLA in healthy donors. Overall study results and limits: CMV antigen specificity was confirmed in vitro for a few CMV-associated chains. An assumption of roughly uniform sequencing depth across donors underlay the presence/absence analyses. Reports showed the classifier diagnosing cytomegalovirus status with high specificity and sensitivity.

There are 15 residues in the CDR3. The germline CDR1 and CDR2 sequences are SGHTS and YDEGEE. The J gene is TRBJ2-2, the V gene TRBV5-8; maybe TRBD2 (6 bases). The sequencing sample was made of PBMCs. The source is a man in his thirties or forties in good health and CMV-seronegative. CDR3 loop: CASSLVVANTGGLFF. DNA of the CDR3: TGTGCCAGCAGCCTTGTGGTTGCGAACACCGGGGGGCTGTTTTTT. Full variable domain (missing parts from reference TRBV5-8 and TRBJ2-2): EAGVTQSPTHLIKTRGQQATLRCSPISGHTSVYWYQQALGLGLQFLLWYDEGEERNRGNFPPRFSGRQFPNYSSELNVNALELEDSALYLCASSLVVANTGGLFFGEGSRLTVL.